The rows below give T cell receptor beta chains drawn from one sample of a study of shared clonotypes between healthy human individuals. Only in-frame clones appear in the TCRdb table, and some are missing; sequencing was by immunoSEQ multiplex PCR. The sample holds about 2.4 million clones; roughly 93% are singletons and the top ten take approximately 0.35%. Source material: naive CD4+ T cells from PBMCs. The receptors shown here come from a man younger than 35 in good health. Some clones in this sample may be carry-over from other donors' samples. CDR3s include the opening cysteine and the closing phenylalanine or tryptophan. Fields, in order: J gene, V gene, D gene, clone size, CDR3 protein, CDR3 DNA. D genes are given only for firm matches. Clone size is given for some rows only: seen once, a few or many times, or a class if the clone is expanded.

>TRBJ2-5|TRBV28|TRBD1|.
CASSWDRRQETQYF
TGTGCCAGCAGTTGGGACAGACGTCAAGAGACCCAGTACTTC
>TRBJ1-2|TRBV7-3|.|.
CASSLNGGLGYTF
TGTGCCAGCAGCTTAAACGGGGGTTTGGGCTACACCTTC
>TRBJ1-2|TRBV28|TRBD1|.
CASSLRGRGDYGYTF
TGTGCCAGCAGTTTAAGAGGCAGGGGGGACTATGGCTACACCTTC
>TRBJ1-1|TRBV4-2|.|few
CASGRAESTEAFF
TGTGCCAGCGGGAGGGCAGAGAGCACTGAAGCTTTCTTT
>TRBJ1-2|TRBV7-2|.|.
CASRGTNAYGYTF
TGTGCCAGCAGGGGGACTAACGCCTATGGCTACACCTTC
>TRBJ2-1|TRBV1|.|.
CTSSQDCPGTSENEQFF
TGCACCAGCAGCCAAGATTGCCCCGGGACTAGCGAGAATGAGCAGTTCTTC
>TRBJ1-1|TRBV11-2|TRBD1|.
CASSYPRDRVPTEAFF
TGTGCCAGCAGCTACCCCCGGGACAGGGTTCCCACTGAAGCTTTCTTT
>TRBJ2-2|TRBV27|.|.
CASSRQGSGINTGELFF
TGTGCCAGCAGTCGCCAGGGGAGCGGGATTAACACCGGGGAGCTGTTTTTT
>TRBJ2-4|TRBV28|.|.
CASSLLRDLIAKNIQYF
TGTGCCAGCAGTTTACTCCGGGACCTCATAGCCAAAAACATTCAGTACTTC
>TRBJ2-2|TRBV18|TRBD1|.
CASSKDRETGELFF
TGTGCCAGCTCAAAGGACAGGGAAACCGGGGAGCTGTTTTTT
>TRBJ1-5|TRBV28|.|.
CASSLGAGPAQPQHF
TGTGCCAGCAGTTTAGGGGCAGGGCCGGCTCAGCCCCAGCATTTT
>TRBJ1-5|TRBV29-1|.|few
CSVQAGQQPQHF
TGCAGCGTTCAGGCAGGGCAACAGCCCCAGCATTTT
>TRBJ2-4|TRBV14|.|.
CASSQEGRKNIQYF
TGTGCCAGCAGCCAAGAGGGACGGAAAAACATTCAGTACTTC
>TRBJ2-5|TRBV5-4|.|.
CASSLRGVQETQYF
TGTGCCAGCAGCTTGAGGGGGGTTCAAGAGACCCAGTACTTC
>TRBJ2-3|TRBV5-6|.|.
CASSFLTGHLDTQYF
TGTGCCAGCAGCTTCTTGACAGGCCACCTTGATACGCAGTATTTT
>TRBJ2-1|TRBV11-2|TRBD2|.
CASSLTSGSIEQFF
TGTGCCAGCAGCTTAACTAGCGGGAGCATTGAGCAGTTCTTC
>TRBJ2-3|TRBV6-6|TRBD1|.
CASSWGTGVTDTQYF
TGTGCCAGCAGTTGGGGGACAGGGGTCACAGATACGCAGTATTTT
>TRBJ1-1|TRBV29-1|.|few
CSVWAGKNTEAFF
TGCAGCGTCTGGGCGGGGAAGAACACTGAAGCTTTCTTT
>TRBJ1-1|TRBV30|.|.
CAWSPSIPAVAEAFF
TGTGCCTGGAGTCCGAGTATTCCTGCTGTTGCTGAAGCTTTCTTT
>TRBJ2-3|TRBV6-5|TRBD1|.
CASRRDRPTDTQYF
TGTGCCAGCAGACGGGACAGACCCACAGATACGCAGTATTTT